Listed below are T cell receptor beta chains from one sample, sequenced in a study of blood T cell repertoires in COVID-19. Clones were sequenced by immunoSEQ multiplex PCR, and TCRdb holds only the in-frame ones, with some missing. The profile shows around 140,000 clones, about four fifths of them singletons. Material for sequencing was peripheral blood. The receptors derive from an elderly woman with acute or convalescent COVID-19. Both conserved end residues are part of each CDR3. D genes are given only for firm matches.

.	TRBV4-3	TRBJ2-1	CASSQAGHTLGRNEQFF
TRBD1	TRBV5-8	TRBJ1-2	CASSLARTGGGGYTF
TRBD1	TRBV6-5	TRBJ1-1	CASRRTGGLAFF
.	TRBV16	TRBJ1-4	CASSQARQTGEKLFF
TRBD2	TRBV9	TRBJ2-1	CASSVGLAGGLNEQFF
TRBD2	TRBV15	TRBJ2-1	CATSRALPGLHINEQFF
TRBD2	TRBV4-1	TRBJ2-2	CASSQDRTSGRKGGELFF
.	TRBV2	TRBJ1-2	CASRLDSYDYGYTF
TRBD1	TRBV7-9	TRBJ2-7	CASSPWGQGLNEQYF
TRBD2	TRBV29-1	TRBJ2-5	CSVELRGELETQYF
TRBD1	TRBV5-1	TRBJ2-1	CASSLGQYNEQFF
.	TRBV29-1	TRBJ2-7	CSVVAFDEQYF
.	TRBV11-2	TRBJ1-1	CASSPGSVRGTEAFF
TRBD1	TRBV7-2	TRBJ1-1	CASSVTGTANTEAFF
TRBD2	TRBV5-1	TRBJ2-1	CASRQLAGGDEQFF
TRBD2	TRBV30	TRBJ2-5	CAWSRGGRTETQYF
TRBD2	TRBV5-1	TRBJ2-3	CASSLIRAGSGDTQYF
.	TRBV9	TRBJ1-2	CASSLSGAGYTF
.	TRBV30	TRBJ2-2	CAWSVAGSGELFF
.	TRBV6-2/TRBV6-3	TRBJ2-2	CASSYSRYQNTGELFF
.	TRBV14	TRBJ2-2	CASSQLQDTGELFF
TRBD1	TRBV5-6	TRBJ2-5	CASSSRDRGYQETQYF
.	TRBV10-2	TRBJ2-7	CASREQGGEQYF
TRBD1	TRBV7-2	TRBJ2-5	CASSLGRGRRETQYF
TRBD1	TRBV6-2/TRBV6-3	TRBJ2-3	CASSYSRTGDTDTQYF
.	TRBV14	TRBJ2-7	CASSQANSYEQYF
.	TRBV6-1	TRBJ1-1	CASSERGPLNTEAFF
TRBD1	TRBV6-2/TRBV6-3	TRBJ1-6	CASSSSGTGIAYNSPLHF
TRBD2	TRBV18	TRBJ2-1	CASSPLAGGHNEQFF
TRBD1	TRBV10-2	TRBJ2-2	CASTGQGGIRELFF
TRBD2	TRBV11-2	TRBJ2-7	CASSLDNGSGEVQYF
TRBD1	TRBV5-5	TRBJ1-1	CASSFSGTGHNTEAFF
TRBD2	TRBV5-4	TRBJ2-3	CASSLAPGGPNTDTQYF
TRBD1	TRBV6-6	TRBJ1-2	CASSYDGQGGYTF
.	TRBV6-5	TRBJ1-1	CASRLTENTEAFF
.	TRBV7-2	TRBJ1-1	CATSEQPNTEAFF
.	TRBV19	TRBJ2-3	CASGIADTQYF
TRBD2	TRBV18	TRBJ2-3	CASSEGLAGAGDTQYF
TRBD2	TRBV11-3	TRBJ2-1	CASSLGGLYNEQFF
.	TRBV20-1	TRBJ1-2	CSASHVLPDYGYTF
.	TRBV19	TRBJ1-5	CASSTQGYSNQPQHF
TRBD1	TRBV5-1	TRBJ2-7	CASTSLGGLTYEQYF
.	TRBV19	TRBJ1-6	CASSIAGRMNSPLHF